These 21 T cell receptor beta chains came from one sample sequenced in a study of early T cells in non-severe SARS-CoV-2 infection listed by TCRdb under 2021. Libraries were prepared through 5' RACE. Reads for this sample came from a NextSeq 500. TCRdb itself trimmed the public reads at Q25 with fastp, ran MiXCR and retained productive beta chains. One record per CDR3 amino acid sequence lists the most common genes and DNA. Counted in this sample were 45,000 to 65,000 distinct CDR3 sequences; around 8.4% of them appeared once. 4% to 4.5% of the sample belongs to the ten largest clones. Material for sequencing was whole blood. The receptor source for this set is an adult who was a healthcare worker with PCR-confirmed SARS-CoV-2 infection or an uninfected control (not recorded which).

Ten or more counts support this clonotype. V usage is TRBV29-1 and J usage is TRBJ2-3; no firm D call. From germline, CDR1 is SQVTM and CDR2 ANQGSEA. V was trimmed by 0 bases and J by 6 bases, leaving 10 bases between them. The CDR3 sequence is 13 residues long. The DNA for the CDR3 is TGCAGCGTTGAAGAGCCTACCCCCGATACGCAGTATTTT. Translating it yields CSVEEPTPDTQYF.

The chain combines TRBV4-1 with TRBJ1-6, with a tentative D call TRBD1 (5 bases). Looked up from germline, CDR1 is MGHRA and CDR2 is YSYEKL. V lost 3 bases to trimming and J lost 4 bases, with 10 bases between them. This CDR3 comprises 15 residues. Here the CDR3 DNA reads TGCGCCAGCAGCCACGGGGCAGAGTATAATTCACCCCTCCACTTT. Its protein is CASSHGAEYNSPLHF.

The sample holds many counts of this clonotype. CDR3 in amino acids: CASSLAPGQGMSYEQYF. The DNA of the CDR3 is TGTGCCAGCAGCTTAGCGCCGGGACAGGGAATGTCCTACGAGCAGTACTTC. V gene TRBV7-9 combines with J gene TRBJ2-7; TRBD1 matches at 9 bases. The CDR3 covers 17 residues. The junction had 7 bases not matched to a gene; V was cut back by 0 bases and J by 1 base. The V gene's germline CDR1 is SEHNR and CDR2 FQNEAQ (reference sequence).

The chain recombines TRBV6-5 with TRBJ1-6, with D unresolved. Germline CDR1 MNHEY, CDR2 SVGAGI. With 0 bases removed from V and 7 bases from J, the gap between germline ends came to 10 bases. The CDR3 runs 15 residues. Here the CDR3 DNA reads TGTGCCAGCAGTTACTCAGGGTTTTTGAATTCACCCCTCCACTTT. Residues: CASSYSGFLNSPLHF.

This clonotype came up many times. The gene calls are TRBV28 and TRBJ2-3; D not resolved. Per the germline V gene, CDR1 is MDHEN and CDR2 is SYDVKM. The CDR3 loop spans 11 amino acids. Trimming took off 6 bases at V and 6 bases at J, with 7 bases between the two ends. CDR3 loop: CASSIRDTQYF. The CDR3 DNA follows: TGTGCCAGCAGCATTCGCGATACGCAGTATTTT.

This clonotype was seen at least ten times. The chain recombines TRBV19 with TRBJ2-1, with TRBD1 matching 10 bases. Germline CDR1 reads LNHDA; CDR2 reads SQIVND (reference sequence). The CDR3 has 16 residues. J gave up 2 bases and V 5 bases, and 6 bases lay outside the gene matches. The CDR3 coding sequence is TGTGCCAGTAGTCAAGGGACAGGGGTTCCCTACAATGAGCAGTTCTTC. It encodes CASSQGTGVPYNEQFF. The whole variable domain, remainder taken from reference TRBV19 and TRBJ2-1, is DGGITQSPKYLFRKEGQNVTLSCEQNLNHDAMYWYRQDPGQGLRLIYYSQIVNDFQKGDIAEGYSVSREKKESFPLTVTSAQKNPTAFYLCASSQGTGVPYNEQFFGPGTRLTVL.

This clonotype showed up many times. The chain employs TRBV24-1 and TRBJ2-3; TRBD1 or TRBD2 may be the D gene (7 bases each). The CDR3 has 16 amino acids. Germline V gene lookup returns CDR1 KGHDR and CDR2 SFDVKD. Trimming removed 5 bases at V and 6 bases at J, with 20 bases between. The CDR3 nucleotides are TGTGCCACCAGTGCCTTGCCAGGGGGGGACTACGATACGCAGTATTTT. It yields the protein CATSALPGGDYDTQYF.

This clonotype was counted a single time. The chain is built from TRBV5-7 and TRBJ2-3; D remains ambiguous. TRBV5-7 is recorded as an ORF, its role being uncertain. The CDR3 consists of 14 residues. V was clipped by 3 bases and J by 2 bases, with 10 bases between them. In DNA form, the CDR3 reads TGTGCCAGCAGCTGCACTACGCTCACAGATACGCAGTATTTT. It encodes CASSCTTLTDTQYF.

This clonotype came up many times. V and J are TRBV11-2 and TRBJ2-3; 8 bases are shared with TRBD2. CDR3 length equals 14 residues. Germline lookup yields CDR1 SGHAT and CDR2 FQNNGV. The ends lost 3 bases at V and 4 bases at J; junction bases unmatched: 3. The CDR3 DNA follows: TGTGCCAGCAGCTTGAGCGGGGGCGCAGATACGCAGTATTTT. Protein product: CASSLSGGADTQYF.

This clonotype was observed at least ten times. The CDR3: CASSSVRGFYTEAFF. In DNA form, the CDR3 reads TGTGCCAGCAGCTCCGTCCGGGGGTTTTACACTGAAGCTTTCTTT. The chain has TRBV11-2 and TRBJ1-1, with a tentative D call TRBD1 (5 bases). Between the trimmed V and J ends, which lost 4 bases and 3 bases, there was a span of 15 bases. There are 15 residues in the CDR3. Germline V gene sequence: CDR1 SGHAT, CDR2 FQNNGV.

The chain carries TRBV7-8 and TRBJ2-2; a possible D gene is TRBD1 (6 bases). Trimming left V 4 bases short and J 1 base short, with 13 bases between. Germline loops: CDR1 SGHVS, CDR2 FQNEAQ. This CDR3 region has 16 residues. CDR3 in amino acids: CASSSGEPVNTGELFF. The DNA for the CDR3 is TGTGCCAGCAGCTCAGGGGAACCCGTGAACACCGGGGAGCTGTTTTTT.

This clonotype was observed at least ten times. V is TRBV15 and J is TRBJ1-5; 9 bases match TRBD1. The CDR3 loop spans 16 amino acids. The germline CDR1 and CDR2 sequences are LNHNV and YYDKDF (reference sequence). The ends lost 5 bases at V and 3 bases at J; junction bases unmatched: 8. The CDR3: CATSSSTGGLNQPQHF. The CDR3 bases are TGTGCCACCAGCTCTAGCACAGGGGGCCTCAATCAGCCCCAGCATTTT.

V and J are TRBV4-2 and TRBJ2-1; D may be TRBD1 (6 bases). CDR1 and CDR2 from the germline V gene are LGHNA and YNFKEQ. V shed 4 bases and J shed 0 bases, with 19 bases lying between them. This CDR3 has 18 amino acids. This CDR3 is CASSLSWTAVSSYNEQFF. CDR3 sequence (DNA): TGTGCCAGCAGCCTTTCTTGGACAGCCGTGAGCTCCTACAATGAGCAGTTCTTC.

V gene TRBV20-1 combines with J gene TRBJ2-5; 14 positions agree with TRBD2. J lost 4 bases, V lost 7 bases, and 11 bases had no gene match. Germline V gene lookup returns CDR1 DFQATT and CDR2 SNEGSKA (reference sequence). This CDR3 is built from 16 residues. The DNA of the CDR3 is TGCAGTGTATCTGCGGGGACTAGCGGGAGTGTAGAGACCCAGTACTTC. Its protein is CSVSAGTSGSVETQYF.

The chain joins TRBV29-1 to TRBJ1-5; 7 nucleotides line up with TRBD1. V dropped 4 bases and J dropped 0; count of bases not matched to a gene: 6. This CDR3 has 15 residues. Germline V gene data show CDR1 as SQVTM and CDR2 as ANQGSEA. The CDR3 loop is CSVVGTDDSNQPQHF. In nucleotides, the CDR3 is TGCAGCGTTGTCGGGACAGATGATAGCAATCAGCCCCAGCATTTT.

This clonotype was counted only a few times. The chain uses TRBV6-1 and TRBJ1-6; 7 bases align to TRBD1. The ends lost 3 bases at V and 10 bases at J; junction bases unmatched: 6. CDR1 is MNHNS and CDR2 is SASEGT in the germline V gene. The CDR3 extends over 14 amino acids. The CDR3 protein is CASSDDRVNSPLHF. CDR3 nucleotides: TGTGCCAGCAGTGATGACAGGGTGAACTCACCCCTCCACTTT.

The gene calls are TRBV28 and TRBJ1-5, with 7 bases matching TRBD1. The germline CDR1 and CDR2 sequences are MDHEN and SYDVKM. The CDR3 length is 15 residues. With V trimmed by 3 bases and J by 4 bases, 6 bases remained unmatched. The CDR3 nucleotides read TGTGCCAGCAGTTTCTTCGGGACAGATAATCAGCCCCAGCATTTT. Its translation: CASSFFGTDNQPQHF.

The gene calls are TRBV29-1 and TRBJ2-7, with 7 bases matching TRBD1. The CDR3 runs to 15 residues. Germline trimming cut 6 bases from V and 2 bases from J; bases unmatched to any gene: 13. CDR1 SQVTM and CDR2 ANQGSEA come from the germline V gene. As DNA, the CDR3 is TGCAGCGTCGCCGAAAACTATGACAGGGCCTACGAGCAGTACTTC. Its translation is CSVAENYDRAYEQYF.

This clonotype has at least ten counts. The chain is built from TRBV7-2 and TRBJ2-2, with a weak D call TRBD1 (5 bases). Per the germline V gene, CDR1 is SGHTA and CDR2 is FQGNSA. The CDR3 sequence is 15 residues long. V was pared by 5 bases and J by 4 bases, with 14 bases between. The CDR3 DNA sequence: TGTGCCAGCAGCCTAAGGGGCCCGGGCACCGGGGAGCTGTTTTTT. The encoded protein is CASSLRGPGTGELFF.

This clonotype was observed at least ten times. This chain links TRBV6-6 with TRBJ1-5; no firm D call. Germline V gives CDR1 MNHNY, CDR2 SVGAGI (reference sequence). V dropped 2 bases and J dropped 4 bases, with 6 bases sitting between them. This CDR3 is 13 amino acids long. The CDR3 here is CASSYGQNQPQHF. CDR3 sequence (DNA): TGTGCCAGCAGTTACGGGCAAAATCAGCCCCAGCATTTT.

In its sample, this clonotype was seen a few times. The chain has TRBV7-2 and TRBJ2-3; TRBD2 is a possible D gene (5 bases). Trimming took 5 bases from V and 0 from J, leaving 12 bases between them. The CDR3 is made up of 15 amino acids. Germline CDR1 and CDR2: SGHTA and FQGNSA. CDR3 region: CASSQPDFSTDTQYF. DNA for the CDR3: TGTGCCAGCAGCCAGCCGGACTTTAGCACAGATACGCAGTATTTT.